One and the same sample provided the 27 T cell receptor beta chains below, sequenced in a study of CD8 T cells in ankylosing spondylitis (dated by TCRdb to about 2017). Receptors were amplified or captured by 5' RACE. The instrument given in TCRdb is Illumina HiSeq 2500. TCRdb reanalyzed the raw reads on its own, using fastp at Q25 for trimming and MiXCR for clone calling, and kept in-frame beta chains. Duplicate CDR3 protein sequences are folded into a single record with the most common DNA and genes. Here the sample has about 160,000 distinct CDR3 sequences; approximately 20% occur a single time. The top ten constitute approximately 7.6% of the sample. The sample comprised blood, either unsorted or a sorted T cell fraction (not recorded which). Receptors were obtained from a male donor with ankylosing spondylitis or in good health (not recorded which).

This clonotype was detected a few times. The chain is built from TRBV20-1 and TRBJ2-1; 10 bases line up with TRBD2. Germline CDR1 DFQATT, CDR2 SNEGSKA (reference sequence). V was clipped by 5 bases and J by 4 bases; unmatched bases: 11. The CDR3 runs 16 residues. The CDR3 loop reads CSARRPGLARYNEQFF. CDR3 DNA: TGCAGTGCTCGGAGACCGGGACTAGCGAGATACAATGAGCAGTTCTTC.

This clonotype appeared a few times. The gene calls are TRBV7-9 and TRBJ1-3; D ambiguous. V was shortened by 2 bases and J by 0 bases, with 11 bases between the two germline ends. The CDR3 is made up of 16 amino acids. CDR1 is SEHNR and CDR2 is FQNEAQ in the germline V gene (reference sequence). The CDR3 region has the DNA TGTGCCAGCAGCTTATCTCCTGGATCCTCTGGAAACACCATATATTTT. It encodes CASSLSPGSSGNTIYF. Filled out from reference TRBV7-9 and TRBJ1-3, the complete variable domain reads DTGVSQNPRHKITKRGQNVTFRCDPISEHNRLYWYRQTLGQGPEFLTYFQNEAQLEKSRLLSDRFSAERPKGSFSTLEIQRTEQGDSAMYLCASSLSPGSSGNTIYFGEGSWLTVV.

This sequence joins TRBV5-1 and TRBJ2-7; D possibly corresponds to TRBD2 (6 bases). V gave up 0 bases and J gave up 2 bases, with 9 bases separating them. The CDR3 is 14 amino acids. CDR1 and CDR2 from the germline V gene are SGHRS and YFSETQ. The CDR3 sequence is CASSLASETYEQYF. The CDR3 DNA reads TGCGCCAGCAGCTTGGCTAGCGAAACCTACGAGCAGTACTTC.

This clonotype was seen repeatedly, ten times or more. The CDR3 ends on some other residue instead of the conserved phenylalanine or tryptophan, so this is likely a read error. No DNA is shown, since the ends of the CDR3 on it are uncertain; the CDR3 is the one TCRdb lists. This chain uses TRBV5-1 with TRBJ1-2; TRBD1, the D gene given by the table, was not confirmed from the DNA. The CDR3 numbers 9 amino acids, ends counted. The germline CDR1 and CDR2 sequences are SGHRS and YFSETQ. The CDR3 sequence is CASSLTGGV.

In this sample, this clonotype turned up many times. The rearrangement uses TRBV12-3 or TRBV12-4 and TRBJ2-1, with unresolved D. The CDR3 runs to 13 residues. V lost 3 bases and J 4 bases, leaving 7 bases between the germline ends. The CDR3 reads CASSLSNYNEQFF. For the CDR3, the DNA is TGTGCCAGCAGTTTGTCAAATTACAATGAGCAGTTCTTC.

In the case of this clonotype: This could be a read error, since a much larger clone is one nucleotide away. Without the conserved terminal phenylalanine or tryptophan, this CDR3 likely stems from a read error. The V and J genes are TRBV7-6 and TRBJ2-7, with 11 bases aligning to TRBD2. The CDR3 spans 15 residues. Looked up from germline, CDR1 is SGHVS and CDR2 is FNYEAQ. J was trimmed by 3 bases and V by 1 base; bases with no gene match: 2. CDR3 protein: CASSLGTSGGYEQYL. DNA of the CDR3: TGTGCCAGCAGCTTAGGCACTAGCGGGGGCTACGAGCAGTACCTC.

This clonotype showed up many times. The chain employs TRBV28 and TRBJ1-1; D unclear. The CDR3 covers 14 residues. V dropped 5 bases and J dropped 3 bases, with 13 bases sitting between them. Germline loops: CDR1 MDHEN, CDR2 SYDVKM. In DNA form, the CDR3 reads TGTGCCAGCAGTCCCCGCGTATCGTACACTGAAGCTTTCTTT. Translation gives CASSPRVSYTEAFF.

The chain couples TRBV4-1 to TRBJ2-7; TRBD1 aligns across 9 bases. The CDR3 contains 14 residues. The V segment lost 5 bases and the J segment 3 bases; nucleotides outside the gene matches: 5. CDR1 and CDR2 (germline): MGHRA, YSYEKL. The CDR3 loop reads CASSSRGQGYEQYF. The CDR3 bases are TGCGCCAGCAGCTCTAGGGGACAGGGCTACGAGCAGTACTTC.

This clonotype was seen only a few times. This sequence joins TRBV5-6 and TRBJ2-7; D possibly corresponds to TRBD2 (6 bases). The CDR3 sequence is 17 residues long. Trimming left V 4 bases short and J 7 bases short, with 27 bases between. Germline V CDR1 and CDR2: SGHDT, YYEEEE. CDR3 residues: CASSPPAGIIPFYEQYF. The CDR3 coding sequence is TGTGCCAGCAGCCCACCGGCGGGGATCATACCTTTTTATGAGCAGTACTTC.

In this sample, this clonotype turned up many times. The CDR3 loop reads CASSLDPGDYGYTF. The CDR3 bases are TGTGCCAGCAGTTTAGATCCAGGGGACTATGGCTACACCTTC. The chain is built from TRBV12-3 or TRBV12-4 and TRBJ1-2; D is possibly TRBD1 (6 bases). The ends were cut back, 1 base at V and 3 bases at J, with 9 bases in the middle. CDR3 length: 14 amino acids.

The table lists this clonotype with a few counts. The chain recombines TRBV19 with TRBJ2-3; possible D gene TRBD2, 5 bases. Trimming cost V 2 bases and J 0 bases, with 6 bases left between them. CDR1 is LNHDA, CDR2 SQIVND, per germline (reference sequence). The CDR3 extends over 14 amino acids. CDR3 amino acids: CASSIQRSTDTQYF. The CDR3 nucleotides read TGTGCCAGTAGTATACAGCGGAGCACAGATACGCAGTATTTT.

This clonotype has ten or more counts. The J gene is TRBJ1-1, the V gene TRBV12-3 or TRBV12-4; unclear D gene. The germline V and J ends were trimmed by 5 bases and 8 bases, with 15 bases remaining between them. The CDR3 covers 13 residues. The DNA for the CDR3 is TGTGCCAGCAGTCTGGCAACTACCCTGGAAGCTTTCTTT. Its translation is CASSLATTLEAFF.

This clonotype was observed many times. The chain has TRBV11-2 and TRBJ1-1; D perhaps matches TRBD1 (5 bases). The CDR3 runs to 14 residues. The V and J ends lost 3 bases and 6 bases respectively, with 14 bases between them. Looked up from germline, CDR1 is SGHAT and CDR2 is FQNNGV. The CDR3 DNA follows: TGTGCCAGCAGCTTGGACCTTGGGGGTTCTGAAGCTTTCTTT. Its protein product is CASSLDLGGSEAFF.

In this sample, this clonotype turned up many times. This rearrangement joins TRBV24-1 to TRBJ2-1; D not resolved. From germline, CDR1 is KGHDR and CDR2 SFDVKD. The CDR3 sequence is 16 residues long. V lost 1 base and J 0 bases, leaving 9 bases between the germline ends. Here the CDR3 reads CATSDFIGSSYNEQFF. The CDR3 nucleotides read TGTGCCACCAGTGATTTCATCGGTTCCTCCTACAATGAGCAGTTCTTC.

This clonotype was counted at least ten times. The chain employs TRBV27 and TRBJ2-5, with D possibly being TRBD1 (5 bases). The CDR3 sequence is 14 residues long. Germline V gives CDR1 MNHEY, CDR2 SMNVEV (reference sequence). V gave up 3 bases and J gave up 4 bases, with 12 bases separating them. CDR3 loop: CASSFVGARETQYF. DNA for the CDR3: TGTGCCAGCAGTTTTGTAGGGGCCCGAGAGACCCAGTACTTC.

This clonotype occurred many times. The chain recombines TRBV7-7 with TRBJ2-2; D is undetermined. V shed 1 base and J shed 1 base, with 16 bases lying between them. Germline CDR1 and CDR2: SSHAT and FNYEAQ (reference sequence). The CDR3 spans 18 residues. The CDR3 protein is CASSLVFRADLNTGELFF. The CDR3 DNA sequence: TGTGCCAGCAGCTTAGTTTTTAGAGCCGATTTGAACACCGGGGAGCTGTTTTTT.

In its sample, this clonotype was seen many times. The chain combines TRBV2 with TRBJ1-5, with D uncertain. This CDR3 has 13 residues. V lost 5 bases and J lost 2, with 7 bases in between. CDR1 and CDR2 (germline): SNHLY, FYNNEI. CDR3 nucleotides: TGTGCCAGCAGTAATCTTGGCAATCAGCCCCAGCATTTT. Translated: CASSNLGNQPQHF.

This clonotype was recorded at least ten times. V and J are TRBV5-1 and TRBJ2-3; possible D gene TRBD2, 6 bases. The CDR3 loop spans 15 amino acids. Germline lookup yields CDR1 SGHRS and CDR2 YFSETQ. The V and J ends lost 2 bases and 5 bases respectively, with 15 bases between them. CDR3 in amino acids: CASSFRRGQVDTQYF. In DNA, the CDR3 is TGCGCCAGCAGCTTCAGGAGGGGTCAGGTAGATACGCAGTATTTT.

The chain carries TRBV28 and TRBJ2-6, with D perhaps matching TRBD1 (6 bases). The length of the CDR3 is 15 residues. Germline V gene data show CDR1 as MDHEN and CDR2 as SYDVKM. V gave up 11 bases and J gave up 0 bases, with 14 bases separating them. The CDR3 coding sequence is TGTGCCGTCTCAGGGGTCATCTCTGGGGCCAACGTCCTGACTTTC. It translates to CAVSGVISGANVLTF.

In its sample, this clonotype was seen many times. The V call is TRBV20-1, the J call TRBJ1-1; a weak D match, TRBD1 (5 bases). Germline V gene sequence: CDR1 DFQATT, CDR2 SNEGSKA (reference sequence). Trimming took 1 base from V and 5 from J, leaving 14 bases between them. This CDR3 is built from 14 residues. CDR3 region: CSARARGENTEAFF. CDR3 in DNA: TGCAGTGCTAGAGCACGGGGCGAGAATACTGAAGCTTTCTTT.

This clonotype has ten or more counts. The chain is built from TRBV29-1 and TRBJ1-5; D gene unclear. Germline assignment: CDR1 SQVTM and CDR2 ANQGSEA. The CDR3 is 13 residues long. V lost 4 bases and J 1 base, leaving 8 bases between the germline ends. This CDR3 is CSVVSSSNQPQHF. CDR3 coding DNA: TGCAGCGTTGTGTCATCCAGCAATCAGCCCCAGCATTTT. The complete variable domain, with remaining parts taken from reference TRBV29-1 and TRBJ1-5, reads SAVISQKPSRDICQRGTSLTIQCQVDSQVTMMFWYRQQPGQSLTLIATANQGSEATYESGFVIDKFPISRPNLTFSTLTVSNMSPEDSSIYLCSVVSSSNQPQHFGDGTRLSIL.

This clonotype was observed at least ten times. V and J are TRBV2 and TRBJ1-3; no clear D. The ends were cut back, 5 bases at V and 2 bases at J, with 16 bases in the middle. This CDR3 region has 16 residues. The germline V gene encodes CDR1 SNHLY and CDR2 FYNNEI. The CDR3 nucleotides are TGTGCCAGCAGTCTGTGGACCGTCTCGGCTGGAAACACCATATATTTT. This codes for CASSLWTVSAGNTIYF.

This clonotype was recorded at least ten times. The chain links TRBV10-1 to TRBJ1-4, with D uncertain. The germline V gene encodes CDR1 WNHNN and CDR2 SYGVQD (reference sequence). This CDR3 has 15 residues. The germline V and J ends were trimmed by 2 bases and 0 bases, with 7 bases remaining between them. The CDR3 protein is CASSEVVSTNEKLFF. CDR3 in DNA: TGCGCCAGCAGTGAGGTTGTGTCAACTAATGAAAAACTGTTTTTT.

This clonotype came up a few times. The chain has TRBV29-1 and TRBJ2-5; a possible D gene is TRBD2 (6 bases). The CDR3 covers 13 residues. Trimming stripped 6 bases from V and 5 bases from J, with 16 bases between. Germline CDR1 SQVTM, CDR2 ANQGSEA. CDR3 DNA sequence: TGCAGCGTAGGGACGGGAGTGGGGGAGACCCAGTACTTC. Amino acids: CSVGTGVGETQYF.

The chain carries TRBV5-1 and TRBJ2-3; TRBD1 aligns across 8 bases. The J segment lost 1 base and the V segment lost 4 bases, leaving 5 bases of the junction unmatched. The germline gives CDR1 SGHRS, CDR2 YFSETQ. CDR3 length equals 15 residues. CDR3 loop: CASSTGQGGTDTQYF. The CDR3 DNA reads TGCGCCAGCAGCACCGGACAGGGCGGCACAGATACGCAGTATTTT.

This clonotype was seen only a few times. The V gene is TRBV28, the J gene TRBJ1-2, with 7 bases that match TRBD1. CDR1 MDHEN and CDR2 SYDVKM come from the germline V gene. Germline trimming cut 8 bases from V and 8 bases from J; bases unmatched to any gene: 11. CDR3 length: 13 residues. CDR3 sequence reads: CASDQGGGAGYTF. The CDR3 DNA follows: TGTGCCAGCGACCAGGGAGGGGGCGCAGGCTACACCTTC.

There are a few counts of this clonotype. This rearrangement joins TRBV7-9 to TRBJ2-4, with 7 bases matching TRBD1. The CDR3 sequence is 14 residues long. The ends lost 4 bases at V and 6 bases at J; junction bases unmatched: 6. Per the germline V gene, CDR1 is SEHNR and CDR2 is FQNEAQ (reference sequence). In DNA, the CDR3 is TGTGCCAGCAGCTCCGGGACAGATCCAAACATTCAGTACTTC. Residues: CASSSGTDPNIQYF.